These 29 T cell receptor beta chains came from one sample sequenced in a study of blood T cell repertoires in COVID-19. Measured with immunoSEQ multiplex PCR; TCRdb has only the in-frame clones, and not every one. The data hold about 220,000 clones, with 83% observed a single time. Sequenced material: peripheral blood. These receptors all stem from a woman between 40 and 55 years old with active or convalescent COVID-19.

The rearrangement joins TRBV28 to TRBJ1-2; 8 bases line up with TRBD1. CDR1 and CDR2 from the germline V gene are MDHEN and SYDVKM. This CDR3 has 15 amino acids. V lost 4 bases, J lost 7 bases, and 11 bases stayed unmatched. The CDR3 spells CASSSIAGGAGGYTF. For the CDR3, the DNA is TGTGCCAGCAGTTCGATCGCAGGGGGCGCAGGTGGCTACACCTTC.

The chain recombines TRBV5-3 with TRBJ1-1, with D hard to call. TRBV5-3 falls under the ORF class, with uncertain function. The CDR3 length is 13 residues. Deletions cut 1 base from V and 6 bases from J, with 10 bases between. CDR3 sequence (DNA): TGTGCCAGAAGCTTGTCCCAGCGCCCTGAAGCTTTCTTT. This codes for CARSLSQRPEAFF.

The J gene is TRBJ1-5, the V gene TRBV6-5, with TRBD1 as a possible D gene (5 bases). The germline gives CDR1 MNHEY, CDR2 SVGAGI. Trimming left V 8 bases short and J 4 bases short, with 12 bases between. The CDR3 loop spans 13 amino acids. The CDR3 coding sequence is TGTGCCAGCGCAGGACGGGGGAATCAGCCCCAGCATTTT. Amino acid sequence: CASAGRGNQPQHF.

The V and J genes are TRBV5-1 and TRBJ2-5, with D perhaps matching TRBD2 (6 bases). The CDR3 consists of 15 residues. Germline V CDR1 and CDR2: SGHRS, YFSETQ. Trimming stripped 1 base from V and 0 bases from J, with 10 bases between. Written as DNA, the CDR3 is TGCGCCAGCAGCTTGCTAGCGACCAACCAAGAGACCCAGTACTTC. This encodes CASSLLATNQETQYF.

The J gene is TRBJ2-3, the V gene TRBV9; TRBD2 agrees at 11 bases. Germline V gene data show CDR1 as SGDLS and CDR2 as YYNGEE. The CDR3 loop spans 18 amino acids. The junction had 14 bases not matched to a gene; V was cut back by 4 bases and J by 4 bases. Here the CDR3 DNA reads TGTGCCAGCAGCCCACACCACAGTAGCGGGGGGGCAGCAGATACGCAGTATTTT. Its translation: CASSPHHSSGGAADTQYF.

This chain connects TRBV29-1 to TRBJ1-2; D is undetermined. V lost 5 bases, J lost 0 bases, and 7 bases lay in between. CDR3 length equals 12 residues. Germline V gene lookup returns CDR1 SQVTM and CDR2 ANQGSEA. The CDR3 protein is CSVFGSNYGYTF. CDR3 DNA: TGCAGCGTTTTCGGGTCTAACTATGGCTACACCTTC.

CDR3: CASSPGSAGGLTDTQYF. The CDR3 DNA reads as TGTGCCAGCAGCCCCGGGAGTGCGGGAGGACTCACAGATACGCAGTATTTT. The chain combines TRBV5-4 with TRBJ2-3; TRBD2 matches 8 bases. V gave up 4 bases and J gave up 2 bases; unmatched junction bases: 12. CDR1 and CDR2 from the germline V gene are SGHNT and YYREEE (reference sequence). This CDR3 is built from 17 residues.

In DNA, the CDR3 is TGTGCCAGTAGTAGTAGCGGGTGGGTTGGCGAGCAGTACTTC. It translates to CASSSSGWVGEQYF. V gene TRBV19 combines with J gene TRBJ2-7; 7 bases line up with TRBD2. V gave up 4 bases and J gave up 6 bases; unmatched junction bases: 9. CDR1 is LNHDA and CDR2 is SQIVND in the germline V gene (reference sequence). The CDR3 sequence is 14 residues long.

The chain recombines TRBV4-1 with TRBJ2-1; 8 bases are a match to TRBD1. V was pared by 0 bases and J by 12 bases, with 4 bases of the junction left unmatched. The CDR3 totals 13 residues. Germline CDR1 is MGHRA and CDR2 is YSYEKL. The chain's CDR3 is CASSQDRTGPQFF. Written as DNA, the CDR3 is TGCGCCAGCAGCCAAGATCGGACAGGGCCGCAGTTCTTC.

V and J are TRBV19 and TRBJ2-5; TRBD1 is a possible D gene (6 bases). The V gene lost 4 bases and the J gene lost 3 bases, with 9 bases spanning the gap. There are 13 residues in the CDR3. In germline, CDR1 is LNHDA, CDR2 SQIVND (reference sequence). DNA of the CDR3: TGTGCCAGTAGTACATGGGACAAAGAGACCCAGTACTTC. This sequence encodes CASSTWDKETQYF.

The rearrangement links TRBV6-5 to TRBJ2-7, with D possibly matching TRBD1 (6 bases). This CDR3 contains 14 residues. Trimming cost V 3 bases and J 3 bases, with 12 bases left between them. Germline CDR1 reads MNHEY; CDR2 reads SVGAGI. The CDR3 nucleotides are TGTGCCAGCAGTTATCAGGACAGTGTCTACGAGCAGTACTTC. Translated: CASSYQDSVYEQYF.

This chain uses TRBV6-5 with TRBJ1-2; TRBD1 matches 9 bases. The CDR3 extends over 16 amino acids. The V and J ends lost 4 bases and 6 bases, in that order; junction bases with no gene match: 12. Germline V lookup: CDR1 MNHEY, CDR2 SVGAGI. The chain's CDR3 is CASSSLPAGQGHGYTF. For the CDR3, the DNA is TGTGCCAGCAGTTCCCTCCCTGCTGGACAGGGGCATGGCTACACCTTC.

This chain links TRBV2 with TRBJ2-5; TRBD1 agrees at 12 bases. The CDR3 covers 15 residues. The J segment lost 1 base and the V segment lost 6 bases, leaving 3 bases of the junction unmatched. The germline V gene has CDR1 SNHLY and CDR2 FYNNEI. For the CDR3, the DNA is TGTGCCAGCAGCCGGGACAGGGGGCCCCAAGAGACCCAGTACTTC. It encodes CASSRDRGPQETQYF.

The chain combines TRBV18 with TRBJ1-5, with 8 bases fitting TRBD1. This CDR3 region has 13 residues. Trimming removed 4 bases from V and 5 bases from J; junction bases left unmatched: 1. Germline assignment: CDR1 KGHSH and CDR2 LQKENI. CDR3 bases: TGTGCCAGCTCACGACAGGGGTATCAGCCCCAGCATTTT. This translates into CASSRQGYQPQHF. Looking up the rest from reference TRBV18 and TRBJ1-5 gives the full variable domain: NAGVMQNPRHLVRRRGQEARLRCSPMKGHSHVYWYRQLPEEGLKFMVYLQKENIIDESGMPKERFSAEFPKEGPSILRIQQVVRGDSAAYFCASSRQGYQPQHFGDGTRLSIL.

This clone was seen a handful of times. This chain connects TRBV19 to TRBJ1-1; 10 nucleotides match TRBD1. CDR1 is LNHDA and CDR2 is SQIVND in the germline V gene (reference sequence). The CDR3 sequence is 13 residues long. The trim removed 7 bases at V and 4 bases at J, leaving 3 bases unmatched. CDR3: CASTGTGATEAFF. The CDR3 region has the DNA TGTGCCAGTACGGGGACAGGGGCCACTGAAGCTTTCTTT.

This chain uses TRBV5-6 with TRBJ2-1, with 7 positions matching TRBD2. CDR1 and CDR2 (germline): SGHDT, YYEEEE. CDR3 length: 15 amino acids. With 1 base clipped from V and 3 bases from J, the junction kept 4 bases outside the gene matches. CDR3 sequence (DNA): TGTGCCAGCAGCTTGCTAGCGGCAAACTACAATGAGCAGTTCTTC. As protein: CASSLLAANYNEQFF.

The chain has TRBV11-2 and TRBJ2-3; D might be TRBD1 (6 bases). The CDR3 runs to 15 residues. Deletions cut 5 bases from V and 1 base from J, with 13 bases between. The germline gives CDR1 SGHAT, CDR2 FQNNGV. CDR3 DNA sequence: TGTGCCAGCAGCCCAGGACAGCCTGGCACAGATACGCAGTATTTT. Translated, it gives CASSPGQPGTDTQYF.

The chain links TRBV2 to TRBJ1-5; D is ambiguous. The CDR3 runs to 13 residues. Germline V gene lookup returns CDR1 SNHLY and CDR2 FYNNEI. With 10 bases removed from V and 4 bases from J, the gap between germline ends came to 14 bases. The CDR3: CATRRGGNQPQHF. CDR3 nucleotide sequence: TGTGCCACCCGGCGGGGAGGTAATCAGCCCCAGCATTTT.

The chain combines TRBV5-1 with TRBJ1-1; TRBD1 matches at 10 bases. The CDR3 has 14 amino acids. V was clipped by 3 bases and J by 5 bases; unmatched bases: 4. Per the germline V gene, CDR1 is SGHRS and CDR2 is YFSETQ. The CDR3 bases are TGCGCCAGCAGCTCAGGGACAGGGGTAACTGAAGCTTTCTTT. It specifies CASSSGTGVTEAFF.

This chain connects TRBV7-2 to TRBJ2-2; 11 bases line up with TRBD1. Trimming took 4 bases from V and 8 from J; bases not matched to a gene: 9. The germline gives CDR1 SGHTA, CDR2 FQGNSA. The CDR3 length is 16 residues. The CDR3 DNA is TGTGCCAGCAGCTCTCGGACAGGGGGCGCTTCTGGGGAGCTGTTTTTT. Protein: CASSSRTGGASGELFF.

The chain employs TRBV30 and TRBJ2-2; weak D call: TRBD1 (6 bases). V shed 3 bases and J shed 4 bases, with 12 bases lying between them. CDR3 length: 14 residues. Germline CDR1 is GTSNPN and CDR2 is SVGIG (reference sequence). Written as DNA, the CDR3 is TGTGCCTGGAGACAGGGCCATTTCACCGGGGAGCTGTTTTTT. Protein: CAWRQGHFTGELFF.

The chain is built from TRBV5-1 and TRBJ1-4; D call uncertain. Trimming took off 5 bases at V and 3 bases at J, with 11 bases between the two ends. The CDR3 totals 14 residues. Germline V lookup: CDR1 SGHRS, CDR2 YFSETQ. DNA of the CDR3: TGCGCCAGCAGGCGTGCGGGCGCTAATGAAAAACTGTTTTTT. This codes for CASRRAGANEKLFF. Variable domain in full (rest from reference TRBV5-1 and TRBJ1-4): KAGVTQTPRYLIKTRGQQVTLSCSPISGHRSVSWYQQTPGQGLQFLFEYFSETQRNKGNFPGRFSGRQFSNSRSEMNVSTLELGDSALYLCASRRAGANEKLFFGSGTQLSVL.

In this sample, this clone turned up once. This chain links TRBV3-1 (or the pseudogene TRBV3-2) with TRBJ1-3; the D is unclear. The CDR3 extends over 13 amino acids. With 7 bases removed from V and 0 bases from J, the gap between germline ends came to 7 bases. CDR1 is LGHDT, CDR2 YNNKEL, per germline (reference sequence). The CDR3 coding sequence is TGTGCCAGCATTAGTGACTCTGGAAACACCATATATTTT. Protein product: CASISDSGNTIYF.

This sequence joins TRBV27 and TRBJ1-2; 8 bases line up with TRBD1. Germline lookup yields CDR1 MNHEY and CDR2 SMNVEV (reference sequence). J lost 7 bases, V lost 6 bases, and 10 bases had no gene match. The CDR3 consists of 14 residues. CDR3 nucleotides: TGTGCCAGCAGGGACAGGGTTGGGCGGTTTGGCTACACCTTC. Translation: CASRDRVGRFGYTF.

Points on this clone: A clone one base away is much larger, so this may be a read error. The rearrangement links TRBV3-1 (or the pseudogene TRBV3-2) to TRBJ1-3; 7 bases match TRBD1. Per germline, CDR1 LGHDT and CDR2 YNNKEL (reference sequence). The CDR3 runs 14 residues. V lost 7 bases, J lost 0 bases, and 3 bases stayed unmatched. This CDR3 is CASTGTDSGNTIYF. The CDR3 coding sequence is TGTGCCAGCACCGGGACAGACTCTGGAAACACCATATATTTT.

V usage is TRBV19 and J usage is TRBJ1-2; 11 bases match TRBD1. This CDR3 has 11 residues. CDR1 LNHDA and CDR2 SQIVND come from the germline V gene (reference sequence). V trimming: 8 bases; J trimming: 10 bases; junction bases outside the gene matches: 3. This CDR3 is CASRDRGDYTF. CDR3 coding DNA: TGTGCCAGTCGGGACAGGGGGGACTACACCTTC.

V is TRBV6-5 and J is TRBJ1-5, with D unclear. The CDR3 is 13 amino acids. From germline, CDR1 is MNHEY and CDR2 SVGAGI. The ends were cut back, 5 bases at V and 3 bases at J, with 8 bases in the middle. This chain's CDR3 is CASSTPLNQPQHF. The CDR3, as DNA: TGTGCCAGCAGTACGCCACTCAATCAGCCCCAGCATTTT.

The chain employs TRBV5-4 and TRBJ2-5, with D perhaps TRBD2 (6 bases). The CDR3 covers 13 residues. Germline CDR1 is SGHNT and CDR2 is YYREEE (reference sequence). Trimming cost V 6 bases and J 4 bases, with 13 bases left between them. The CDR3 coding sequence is TGTGCCAGCAAGTCTAGCGATATAGAGACCCAGTACTTC. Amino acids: CASKSSDIETQYF.

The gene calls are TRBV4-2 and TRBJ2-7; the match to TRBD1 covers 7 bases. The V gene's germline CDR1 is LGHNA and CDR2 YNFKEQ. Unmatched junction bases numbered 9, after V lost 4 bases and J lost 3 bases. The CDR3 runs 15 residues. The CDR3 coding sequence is TGTGCCAGCAGCCCCACAAACGGACAGGACTACGAGCAGTACTTC. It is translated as CASSPTNGQDYEQYF.